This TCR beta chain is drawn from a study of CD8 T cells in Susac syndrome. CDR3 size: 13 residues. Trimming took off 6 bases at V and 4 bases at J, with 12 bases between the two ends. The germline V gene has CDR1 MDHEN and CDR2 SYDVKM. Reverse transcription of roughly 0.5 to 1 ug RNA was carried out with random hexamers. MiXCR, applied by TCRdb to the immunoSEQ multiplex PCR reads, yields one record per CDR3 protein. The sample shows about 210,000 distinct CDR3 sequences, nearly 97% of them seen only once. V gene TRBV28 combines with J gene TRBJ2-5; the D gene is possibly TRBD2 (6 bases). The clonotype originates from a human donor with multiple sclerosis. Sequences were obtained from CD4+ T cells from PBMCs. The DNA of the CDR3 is TGTGCCAGCAGCGGGAGCGGGCGAGAGACCCAGTACTTC. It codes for CASSGSGRETQYF.